This T cell receptor (beta chain) is from a study of long-term antiretroviral therapy in people with HIV. The CDR3 loop spans 13 amino acids. Deletions cut 1 base from V and 7 bases from J, with 8 bases between. Per the germline V gene, CDR1 is SNHLY and CDR2 is FYNNEI. Run at survey level, the immunoSEQ assay was version v3.0. Sequenced by immunoSEQ multiplex PCR; TCRdb stores in-frame clones only, minus some. The table lists fewer than 35,000 clones, approximately 80% of them singletons. The rearrangement uses TRBV2 and TRBJ1-5; D is undetermined. The sequence was obtained from a woman aged 45 to 65 with HIV. The sequences come from unsorted PBMCs, collected 2 years after starting antiretroviral therapy. CDR3 sequence (DNA): TGTGCCAGCAGTGAAGAGGGATCCCAGCCCCAGCATTTT. It specifies CASSEEGSQPQHF. Combining the CDR3 with reference TRBV2 and TRBJ1-5 gives the whole variable domain EPEVTQTPSHQVTQMGQEVILRCVPISNHLYFYWYRQILGQKVEFLVSFYNNEISEKSEIFDDQFSVERPDGSNFTLKIRSTKLEDSAMYFCASSEEGSQPQHFGDGTRLSIL.